The rows below give T cell receptor beta chains drawn from one sample of a study of OX40 agonist ivuxolimab in advanced cancers. The repertoire was sequenced with immunoSEQ multiplex PCR; TCRdb's copy has only in-frame clones and lacks some. The data show 45,000 to 60,000 clones, about 87% seen once. The material was CD4+ or CD8+ T cells sorted from blood, obtained in a trial of the OX40 agonist ivuxolimab. The receptors were sampled from an adult with an advanced solid tumor such as melanoma, head and neck, liver or kidney cancer. Both conserved end residues are part of each CDR3. D genes are given only for firm matches. Clone size is stated in some rows and not others, as once, few, many or a class when expanded.

size	V	J	D	DNA	CDR3
.	TRBV5-1	TRBJ2-3	TRBD1	TGCGCCAGCAGCTCCCCCCCCGGGACAGGGTTCACAGATACGCAGTATTTT	CASSSPPGTGFTDTQYF
.	TRBV6-5	TRBJ1-5	.	TGTGCCAGCAGTTACTCGGGACCAAACAATCAGCCCCAGCATTTT	CASSYSGPNNQPQHF
.	TRBV5-1	TRBJ2-2	TRBD1	TGCGCCAGCAGCGAACAGGGGTCGGGCACCGGGGAGCTGTTTTTT	CASSEQGSGTGELFF
.	TRBV4-1	TRBJ2-7	TRBD2	TGCGCCAGCAGCCGAAGACTAGCGGGAGTGGAGGGGGGGAGCTCCTACGAGCAGTACTTC	CASSRRLAGVEGGSSYEQYF
.	TRBV9	TRBJ2-3	TRBD2	TGTGCCAGCAGCGTAGCCCCGGGACTAGCGGTCTCGGGGGCAGATACGCAGTATTTT	CASSVAPGLAVSGADTQYF
.	TRBV6-5	TRBJ1-4	.	TGTGCCAGCAGTTACACACAGGACCTTGGAAAACTGTTTTTT	CASSYTQDLGKLFF
.	TRBV25-1	TRBJ1-6	TRBD1	TGTGCCAGCAGTGAACCCTGGATACAGGGGAACAATTCACCCCTCCACTTT	CASSEPWIQGNNSPLHF
.	TRBV28	TRBJ2-7	TRBD2	TGTGCCAGTACAGCGGGAGGCCTCTCCTACGAGCAGTACTTC	CASTAGGLSYEQYF
few	TRBV7-9	TRBJ1-2	.	TGTGCCAGCAGCCAACAGGAACGCTATGGCTACACCTTC	CASSQQERYGYTF
.	TRBV5-1	TRBJ2-7	.	TGCGCCAGCAGCCCTCGGGCAGGCGGAGCCTACGAGCAGTACTTC	CASSPRAGGAYEQYF
.	TRBV9	TRBJ2-3	TRBD2	TGTGCCAGCAGCCCAGGGACTAGCGGGGTCACAGATACGCAGTATTTT	CASSPGTSGVTDTQYF
few	TRBV1	TRBJ1-2	.	TGCACCAGCAGCGCGCGGGGGGGAAGACAGGGGCAAAAAAGTGGCTACACCTTC	CTSSARGGRQGQKSGYTF
.	TRBV7-2	TRBJ2-5	TRBD1	TGTGCCAGCAGCTTATACCATCAGGGGGAGCAAGAGACCCAGTACTTC	CASSLYHQGEQETQYF
.	TRBV5-1	TRBJ1-1	.	TGCGCCAGCAGCTTGATTGGGTCGGGGAACACTGAAGCTTTCTTT	CASSLIGSGNTEAFF
.	TRBV29-1	TRBJ2-3	.	TGCAGCGTTGGAAGGGGCCTACGCACAGATACGCAGTATTTT	CSVGRGLRTDTQYF
.	TRBV5-6	TRBJ1-2	TRBD1	TGTGCCAGCAGCTTCGGACAGGGCCTAGGTGGCTACACCTTC	CASSFGQGLGGYTF
.	TRBV5-5	TRBJ1-1	.	TGTGCCAGCAGCTTGGATATAAAGAACACTGAAGCTTTCTTT	CASSLDIKNTEAFF
.	TRBV27	TRBJ2-1	.	TGTGCCAGCAGTTTATACGGAAAAGGGCGCTACAATGAGCAGTTCTTC	CASSLYGKGRYNEQFF
.	TRBV28	TRBJ2-1	.	TGTGCCAGCATCGCTCTAGCGCGAAGAAGTGAGCAGTTCTTC	CASIALARRSEQFF
.	TRBV20-1	TRBJ2-5	.	TGCAGTGCTGGACTTGGAGAGACCCAGTACTTC	CSAGLGETQYF
.	TRBV7-9	TRBJ2-2	.	TGTGCCAGCAGCCGTACCGGGGAGCTGTTTTTT	CASSRTGELFF
.	TRBV10-3	TRBJ2-7	.	TGTGCCCTTGGGACATCCGTAGGCGAGCAGTACTTC	CALGTSVGEQYF
.	TRBV11-2	TRBJ2-7	.	TGTGCCAGCAGCTTAGAGGTGGGGACCTACGAGCAGTACTTC	CASSLEVGTYEQYF
.	TRBV29-1	TRBJ2-3	.	TGCAGCGTGAAGACCGGGACAGGGTTAACGGGAGGGCCTTTAGATACGCAGTATTTT	CSVKTGTGLTGGPLDTQYF
.	TRBV5-1	TRBJ2-7	TRBD2	TGCGCCAGCAGCTTGCTAGCGGGAGGGCAGTACTTC	CASSLLAGGQYF
.	TRBV19	TRBJ2-1	TRBD2	TGTGCCAGTAGTGGTAGGACTAGCGGGAGCACCTACAATGAGCAGTTCTTC	CASSGRTSGSTYNEQFF
.	TRBV28	TRBJ2-5	.	TGTGCCAGCAGTCGGTCCCAGGGATATCAAGAGACCCAGTACTTC	CASSRSQGYQETQYF
.	TRBV21-1	TRBJ1-5	.	TGTGCCAGCAGCACCTCCCCGTTGGCTAGCAATCAGCCCCAGCATTTT	CASSTSPLASNQPQHF
.	TRBV27	TRBJ1-1	TRBD1	TGTGCCAGCAGTTCCCGGGACAGGGGGACTGAAGCTTTCTTT	CASSSRDRGTEAFF
.	TRBV4-3	TRBJ1-2	.	TGCGCCAGCAGCCCCACCAAGAACTATGGCTACACCTTC	CASSPTKNYGYTF
.	TRBV5-1	TRBJ2-6	.	TGCGCCAGCAGCTTGGGGGCCAGCTCTGGGGCCAACGTCCTGACTTTC	CASSLGASSGANVLTF
.	TRBV7-2	TRBJ2-7	.	TGTGCCAGCAGCTTAGCCGACAGCGCGGGGTACGAGCAGTACTTC	CASSLADSAGYEQYF
.	TRBV6-5	TRBJ2-3	.	TGTGCCAGCAGTTACGGGGACGACACAGATACGCAGTATTTT	CASSYGDDTDTQYF
.	TRBV18	TRBJ2-3	.	TGTGCCAGCTCACCGGGGGACACAGATACGCAGTATTTT	CASSPGDTDTQYF
once	TRBV28	TRBJ2-1	TRBD2	TGTGCCAGCAGGGGGGGGAGCCTATACAATGAGCAGTTCTTC	CASRGGSLYNEQFF
.	TRBV6-6	TRBJ1-2	.	TGTGCCAGCAGTTACTCGACAGCCGCGGCGAGGGGCTACACCTTC	CASSYSTAAARGYTF
.	TRBV28	TRBJ2-5	.	TGTGCCAGCAGTGCCGGGAAAGAGACCCAGTACTTC	CASSAGKETQYF
.	TRBV5-8	TRBJ2-1	.	TGTGCCAGCACCATGACTCTTTCCTACAATGAGCAGTTCTTC	CASTMTLSYNEQFF
.	TRBV25-1	TRBJ2-7	.	TGTGCCAGCAGTGAGACAGGAACCTACGAGCAGTACTTC	CASSETGTYEQYF
.	TRBV5-1	TRBJ1-5	.	TGCGCCAGCAGCGAGCAGTCCCTAAATCAGCCCCAGCATTTT	CASSEQSLNQPQHF
.	TRBV5-4	TRBJ1-1	.	TGTGCCAGCATCCCTCAGGGACCGGGGAAGCACACTGAAGCTTTCTTT	CASIPQGPGKHTEAFF
.	TRBV10-3	TRBJ2-3	.	TGTGCCATCAGTCCCGTGGGGGCGGGAATCGATACGCAGTATTTT	CAISPVGAGIDTQYF